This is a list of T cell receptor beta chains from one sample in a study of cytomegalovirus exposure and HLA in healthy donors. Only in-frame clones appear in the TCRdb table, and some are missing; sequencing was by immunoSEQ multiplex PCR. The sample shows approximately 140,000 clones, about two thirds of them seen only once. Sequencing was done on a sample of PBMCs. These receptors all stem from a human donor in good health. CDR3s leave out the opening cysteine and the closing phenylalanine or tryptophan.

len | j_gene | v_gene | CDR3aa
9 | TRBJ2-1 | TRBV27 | ASSLGGGQF
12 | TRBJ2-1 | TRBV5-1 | ASSLGREGFSEF
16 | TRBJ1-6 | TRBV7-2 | ASSQTRDRFGSSSPLH
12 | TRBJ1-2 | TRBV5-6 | ASSYGQGAYGYT
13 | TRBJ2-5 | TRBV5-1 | ASSLAEGRGETQY
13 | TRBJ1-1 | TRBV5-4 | ASSPGQGRNTEAF
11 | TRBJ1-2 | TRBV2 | ASSSQGLGGYT
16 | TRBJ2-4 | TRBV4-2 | ASSQASGGFGAKNIQY
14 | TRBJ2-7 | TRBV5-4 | ASSSTQRTGSYERY
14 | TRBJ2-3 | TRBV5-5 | ASSWTGTGGLDTQY
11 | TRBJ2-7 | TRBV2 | ASYVAGTYEQY
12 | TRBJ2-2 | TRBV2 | ASSEARGTGELF
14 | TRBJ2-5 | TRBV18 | ASSPIQAGGRETQY
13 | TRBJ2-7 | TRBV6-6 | ASSYSSGAGYEQY
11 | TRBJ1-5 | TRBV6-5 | ASRRGPSQPQH
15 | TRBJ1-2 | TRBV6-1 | ASSESQGSGLNYGYT
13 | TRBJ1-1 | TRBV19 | ASINSPTGNTEAF
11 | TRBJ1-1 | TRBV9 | ASSETPNTEAF
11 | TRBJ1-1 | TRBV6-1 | ASSPGRGTEAF
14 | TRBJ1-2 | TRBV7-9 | SSSLASGQGVYGYT
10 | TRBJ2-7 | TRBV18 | VSSSSGHEQY
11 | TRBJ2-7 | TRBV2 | ASTTERGVEQY
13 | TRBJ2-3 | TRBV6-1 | ASKSRTGITDTQY
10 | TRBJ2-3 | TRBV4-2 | ASSLGVDTQY